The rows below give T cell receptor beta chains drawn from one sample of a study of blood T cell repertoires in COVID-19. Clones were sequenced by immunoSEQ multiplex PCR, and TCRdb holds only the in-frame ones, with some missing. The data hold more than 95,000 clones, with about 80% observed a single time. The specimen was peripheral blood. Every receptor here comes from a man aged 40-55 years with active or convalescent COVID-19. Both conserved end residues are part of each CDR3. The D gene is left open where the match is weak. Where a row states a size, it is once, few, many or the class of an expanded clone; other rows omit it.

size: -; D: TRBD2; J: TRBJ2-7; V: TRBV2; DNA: TGTGCCAGCACCATAGCGGGAGGGCCCTCCTACGAGCAGTACTTC; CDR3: CASTIAGGPSYEQYF
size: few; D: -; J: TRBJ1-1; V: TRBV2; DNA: TGTGCCAGCAGTCAGGTGGCAGGGAACACTGAAGCTTTCTTT; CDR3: CASSQVAGNTEAFF
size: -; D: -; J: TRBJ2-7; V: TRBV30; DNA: TGTGCCTGGAGTGTTACAAACTACGAGCAGTACTTC; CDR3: CAWSVTNYEQYF
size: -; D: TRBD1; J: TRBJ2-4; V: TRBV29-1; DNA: TGCAGCGTTGAAGATGCAGGGGGCGGCATTCAGTACTTC; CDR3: CSVEDAGGGIQYF
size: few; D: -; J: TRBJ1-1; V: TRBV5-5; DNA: TGTGCCAGCAGCTTGGGCGGAGGGAACACTGAAGCTTTCTTT; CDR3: CASSLGGGNTEAFF
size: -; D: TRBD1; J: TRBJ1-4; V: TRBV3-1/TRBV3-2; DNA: TGTGCCAGCAGCCATGCCGGGACAGGGCATAGAATGTTGTTTTTT; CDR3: CASSHAGTGHRMLFF
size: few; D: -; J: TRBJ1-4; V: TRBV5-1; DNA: TGCGCCAGCAGCCCGCGCGCGGACAGCGAAAAACTGTTTTTT; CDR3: CASSPRADSEKLFF
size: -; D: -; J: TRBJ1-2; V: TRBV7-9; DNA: TGTGCCAGCAGTCCTCAATGGGCCGATAACTATGGCTACACCTTC; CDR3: CASSPQWADNYGYTF
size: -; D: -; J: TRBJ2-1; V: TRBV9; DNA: TGTGCCAGCAGCAGCCGACTAGGGAGCAATGAGCAGTTCTTC; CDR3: CASSSRLGSNEQFF
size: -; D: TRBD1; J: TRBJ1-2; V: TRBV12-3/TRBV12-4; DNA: TGTGCCAGCAGGGGACAGGGGTCTGGCTACACCTTC; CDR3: CASRGQGSGYTF
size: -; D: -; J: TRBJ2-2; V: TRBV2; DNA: TGTGCCAGCAGTGAATATCCGGACACCGGGGAGCTGTTTTTT; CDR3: CASSEYPDTGELFF
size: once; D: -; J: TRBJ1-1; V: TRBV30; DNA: TGTGCCTGGAGCCGGGGGGCGAACACTGAAGCTTTCTTT; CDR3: CAWSRGANTEAFF
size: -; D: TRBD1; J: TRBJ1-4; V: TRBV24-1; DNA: TGTGCCACCAGTGATGCGACAGGGCGGAGGAATGAAAAACTGTTTTTT; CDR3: CATSDATGRRNEKLFF
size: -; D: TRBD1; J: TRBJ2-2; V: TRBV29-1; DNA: TGCAGCGTTGGGGACAGGGGGCCTATAAACACCGGGGAGCTGTTTTTT; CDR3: CSVGDRGPINTGELFF
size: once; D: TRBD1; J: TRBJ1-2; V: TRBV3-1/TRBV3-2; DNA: TGTGCCAGCAGCCTGGACAGGGGGCTTGGCTACACCTTC; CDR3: CASSLDRGLGYTF
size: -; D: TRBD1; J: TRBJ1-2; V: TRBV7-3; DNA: TGTGCCAGCAGCTCGGGACAGAACTATGGCTACACCTTC; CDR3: CASSSGQNYGYTF
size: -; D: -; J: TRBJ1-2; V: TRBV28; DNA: TGTGCCAGCAGCCAACCGGGACTTGGCTATGGCTACACCTTC; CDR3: CASSQPGLGYGYTF
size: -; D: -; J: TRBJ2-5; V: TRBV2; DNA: TGTGCCAGCAGCTTCCTCCCGGGGGAGGCCCAAGAGACCCAGTACTTC; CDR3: CASSFLPGEAQETQYF
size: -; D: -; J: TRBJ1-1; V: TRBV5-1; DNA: TGCGCCAGCAGATTACAGGGCAAGAACACTGAAGCTTTCTTT; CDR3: CASRLQGKNTEAFF